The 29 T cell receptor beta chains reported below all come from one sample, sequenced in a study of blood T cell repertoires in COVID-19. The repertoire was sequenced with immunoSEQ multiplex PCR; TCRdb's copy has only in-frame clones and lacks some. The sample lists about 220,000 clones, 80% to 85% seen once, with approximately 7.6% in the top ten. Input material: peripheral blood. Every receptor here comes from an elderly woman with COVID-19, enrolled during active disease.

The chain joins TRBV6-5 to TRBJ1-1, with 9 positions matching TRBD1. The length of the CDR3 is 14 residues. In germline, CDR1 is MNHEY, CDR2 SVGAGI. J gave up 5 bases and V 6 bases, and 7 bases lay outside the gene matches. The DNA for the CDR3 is TGTGCCAGCAGCCGAGACAGGGGGACGACTGAAGCTTTCTTT. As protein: CASSRDRGTTEAFF.

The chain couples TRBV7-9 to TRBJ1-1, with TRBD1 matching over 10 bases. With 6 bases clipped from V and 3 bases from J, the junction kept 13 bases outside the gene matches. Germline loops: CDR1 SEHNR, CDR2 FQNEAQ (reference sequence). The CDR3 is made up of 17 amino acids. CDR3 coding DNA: TGTGCCAGCAGTTCGGGACAGGGGATTAGAAGGGACACTGAAGCTTTCTTT. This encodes CASSSGQGIRRDTEAFF.

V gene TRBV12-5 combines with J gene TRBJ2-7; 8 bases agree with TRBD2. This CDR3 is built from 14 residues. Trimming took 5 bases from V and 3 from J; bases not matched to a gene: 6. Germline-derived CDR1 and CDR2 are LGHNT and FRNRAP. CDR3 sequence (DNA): TGTGCTAGTGGTCCCCGGGGGGGTTTCTACGAGCAGTACTTC. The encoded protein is CASGPRGGFYEQYF.

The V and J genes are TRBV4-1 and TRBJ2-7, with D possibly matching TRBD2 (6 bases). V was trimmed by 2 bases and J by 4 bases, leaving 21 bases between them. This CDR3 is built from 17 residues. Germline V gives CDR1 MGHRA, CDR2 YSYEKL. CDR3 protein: CASSQLMTGTLWYEQYF. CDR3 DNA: TGCGCCAGCAGCCAACTTATGACCGGGACTCTATGGTACGAGCAGTACTTC.

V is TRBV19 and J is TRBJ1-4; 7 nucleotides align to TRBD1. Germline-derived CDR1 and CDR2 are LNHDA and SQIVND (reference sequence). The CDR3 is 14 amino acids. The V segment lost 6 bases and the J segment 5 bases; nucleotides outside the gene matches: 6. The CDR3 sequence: CASRRTGGNEKLFF. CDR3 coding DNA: TGTGCCAGTAGGAGGACAGGCGGAAATGAAAAACTGTTTTTT.

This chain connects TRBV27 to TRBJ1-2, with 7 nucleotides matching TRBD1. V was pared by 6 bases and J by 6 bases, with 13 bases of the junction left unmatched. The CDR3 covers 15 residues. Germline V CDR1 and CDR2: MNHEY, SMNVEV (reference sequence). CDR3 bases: TGTGCCAGCAGACCCGACAGGGATTTGGGCCATGGCTACACCTTC. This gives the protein CASRPDRDLGHGYTF.

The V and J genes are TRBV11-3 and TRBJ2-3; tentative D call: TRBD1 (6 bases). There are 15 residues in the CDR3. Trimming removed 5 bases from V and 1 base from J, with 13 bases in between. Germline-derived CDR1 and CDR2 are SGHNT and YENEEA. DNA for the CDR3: TGTGCCAGCAGCCCTGGGACAATGGGCACAGATACGCAGTATTTT. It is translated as CASSPGTMGTDTQYF. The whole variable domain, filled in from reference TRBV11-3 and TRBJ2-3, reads EAGVVQSPRYKIIEKKQPVAFWCNPISGHNTLYWYLQNLGQGPELLIRYENEEAVDDSQLPKDRFSAERLKGVDSTLKIQPAELGDSAVYLCASSPGTMGTDTQYFGPGTRLTVL.

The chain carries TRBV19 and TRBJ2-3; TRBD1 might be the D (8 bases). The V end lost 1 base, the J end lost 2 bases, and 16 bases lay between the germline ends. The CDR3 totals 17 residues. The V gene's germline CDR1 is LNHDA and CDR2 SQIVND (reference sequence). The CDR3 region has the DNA TGTGCCAGTAGTATAGGCGGACAGGGAGGGCCCACAGATACGCAGTATTTT. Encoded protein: CASSIGGQGGPTDTQYF. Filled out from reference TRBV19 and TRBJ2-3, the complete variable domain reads DGGITQSPKYLFRKEGQNVTLSCEQNLNHDAMYWYRQDPGQGLRLIYYSQIVNDFQKGDIAEGYSVSREKKESFPLTVTSAQKNPTAFYLCASSIGGQGGPTDTQYFGPGTRLTVL.

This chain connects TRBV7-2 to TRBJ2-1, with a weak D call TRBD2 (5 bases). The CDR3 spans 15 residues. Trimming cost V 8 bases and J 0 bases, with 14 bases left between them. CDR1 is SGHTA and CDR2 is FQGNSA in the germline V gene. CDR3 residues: CASLAGISSYNEQFF. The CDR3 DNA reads TGTGCCAGCCTGGCGGGTATTAGCTCCTACAATGAGCAGTTCTTC.

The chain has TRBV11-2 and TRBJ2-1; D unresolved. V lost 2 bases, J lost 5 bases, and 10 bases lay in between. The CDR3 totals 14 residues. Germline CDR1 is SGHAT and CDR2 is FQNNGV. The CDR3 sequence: CASSLSAKHNEQFF. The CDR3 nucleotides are TGTGCCAGCAGCTTATCCGCCAAGCACAATGAGCAGTTCTTC.

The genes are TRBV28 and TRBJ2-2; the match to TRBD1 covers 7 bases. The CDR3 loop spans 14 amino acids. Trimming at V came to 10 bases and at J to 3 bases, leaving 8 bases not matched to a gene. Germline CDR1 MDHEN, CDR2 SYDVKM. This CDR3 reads CATGQELYTGELFF. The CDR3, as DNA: TGTGCCACCGGACAGGAGTTATACACCGGGGAGCTGTTTTTT.

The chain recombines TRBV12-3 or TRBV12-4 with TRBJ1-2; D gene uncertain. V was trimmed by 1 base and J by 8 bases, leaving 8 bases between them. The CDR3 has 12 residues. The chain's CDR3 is CASSLEEGGYTF. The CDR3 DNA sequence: TGTGCCAGCAGTTTAGAGGAGGGCGGCTACACCTTC.

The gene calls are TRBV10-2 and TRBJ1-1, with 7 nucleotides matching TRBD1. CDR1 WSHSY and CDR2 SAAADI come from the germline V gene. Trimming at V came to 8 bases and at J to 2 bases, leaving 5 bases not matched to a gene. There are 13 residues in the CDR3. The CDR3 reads CASSGTVNTEAFF. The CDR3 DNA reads TGCGCCAGCTCCGGGACAGTCAACACTGAAGCTTTCTTT.

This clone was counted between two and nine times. The DNA for the CDR3 is TGTGCCAGCAGTTTTCCCTTCGAAGTGGTAGCCGGGGAGCTGTTTTTT. Protein product: CASSFPFEVVAGELFF. The chain recombines TRBV28 with TRBJ2-2; D unresolved. The CDR3 totals 16 residues. CDR1 MDHEN and CDR2 SYDVKM come from the germline V gene. The V end lost 3 bases, the J end lost 6 bases, and 17 bases lay between the germline ends. The full variable domain, its missing parts supplied by reference TRBV28 and TRBJ2-2, is DVKVTQSSRYLVKRTGEKVFLECVQDMDHENMFWYRQDPGLGLRLIYFSYDVKMKEKGDIPEGYSVSREKKERFSLILESASTNQTSMYLCASSFPFEVVAGELFFGEGSRLTVL.

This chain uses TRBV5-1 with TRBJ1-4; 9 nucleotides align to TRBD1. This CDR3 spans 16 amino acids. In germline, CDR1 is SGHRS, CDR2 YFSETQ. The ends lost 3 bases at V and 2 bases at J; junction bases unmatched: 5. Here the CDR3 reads CASSYSGTGTNEKLFF. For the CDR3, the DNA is TGCGCCAGCAGCTACTCCGGGACAGGGACTAATGAAAAACTGTTTTTT.

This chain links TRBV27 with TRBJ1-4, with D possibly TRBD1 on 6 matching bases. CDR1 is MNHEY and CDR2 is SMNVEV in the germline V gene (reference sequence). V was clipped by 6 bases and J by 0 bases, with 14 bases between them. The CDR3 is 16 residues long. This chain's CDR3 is CASSDPRGATNEKLFF. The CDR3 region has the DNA TGTGCCAGCAGCGACCCCAGGGGAGCAACTAATGAAAAACTGTTTTTT.

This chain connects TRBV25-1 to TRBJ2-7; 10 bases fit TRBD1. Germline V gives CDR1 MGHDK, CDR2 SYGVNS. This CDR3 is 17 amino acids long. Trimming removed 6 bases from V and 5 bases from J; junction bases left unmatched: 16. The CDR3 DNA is TGTGCCAGCAGACCGGGACAGGGGTTCGGTGTTAGGGACGAGCAGTACTTC. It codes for CASRPGQGFGVRDEQYF.

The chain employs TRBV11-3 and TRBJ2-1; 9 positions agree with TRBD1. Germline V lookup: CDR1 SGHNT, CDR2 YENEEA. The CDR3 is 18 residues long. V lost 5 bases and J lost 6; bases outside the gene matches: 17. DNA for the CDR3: TGTGCCAGCAGCCTTCGGTCCTCCGGGACAGGGAGGGTCAATGAGCAGTTCTTC. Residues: CASSLRSSGTGRVNEQFF.

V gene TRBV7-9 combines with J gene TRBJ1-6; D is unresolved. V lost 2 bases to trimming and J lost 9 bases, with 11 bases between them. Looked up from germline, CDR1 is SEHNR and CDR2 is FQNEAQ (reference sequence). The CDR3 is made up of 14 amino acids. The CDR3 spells CASSLMEGTSPLHF. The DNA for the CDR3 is TGTGCCAGCAGCTTAATGGAGGGTACTTCACCCCTCCACTTT. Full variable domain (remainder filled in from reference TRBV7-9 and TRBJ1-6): DTGVSQNPRHKITKRGQNVTFRCDPISEHNRLYWYRQTLGQGPEFLTYFQNEAQLEKSRLLSDRFSAERPKGSFSTLEIQRTEQGDSAMYLCASSLMEGTSPLHFGNGTRLTVT.

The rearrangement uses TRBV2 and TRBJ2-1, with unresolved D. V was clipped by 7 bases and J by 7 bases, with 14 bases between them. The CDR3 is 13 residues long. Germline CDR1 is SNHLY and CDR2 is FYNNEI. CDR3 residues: CASKRTTLNEQFF. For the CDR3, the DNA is TGTGCCAGCAAGCGAACCACCTTGAATGAGCAGTTCTTC. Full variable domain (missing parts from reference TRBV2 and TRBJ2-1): EPEVTQTPSHQVTQMGQEVILRCVPISNHLYFYWYRQILGQKVEFLVSFYNNEISEKSEIFDDQFSVERPDGSNFTLKIRSTKLEDSAMYFCASKRTTLNEQFFGPGTRLTVL.

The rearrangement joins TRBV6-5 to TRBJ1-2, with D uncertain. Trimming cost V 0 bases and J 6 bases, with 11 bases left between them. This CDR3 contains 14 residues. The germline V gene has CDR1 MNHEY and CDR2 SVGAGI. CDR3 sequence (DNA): TGTGCCAGCAGTTACTCGAACGGGTTTGATGGCTACACCTTC. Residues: CASSYSNGFDGYTF.

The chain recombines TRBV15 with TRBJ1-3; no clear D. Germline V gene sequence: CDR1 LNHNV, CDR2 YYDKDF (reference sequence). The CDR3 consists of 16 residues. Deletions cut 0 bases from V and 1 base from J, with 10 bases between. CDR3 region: CATSREDQSSGNTIYF. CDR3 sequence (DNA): TGTGCCACCAGCAGAGAAGATCAGTCATCTGGAAACACCATATATTTT.

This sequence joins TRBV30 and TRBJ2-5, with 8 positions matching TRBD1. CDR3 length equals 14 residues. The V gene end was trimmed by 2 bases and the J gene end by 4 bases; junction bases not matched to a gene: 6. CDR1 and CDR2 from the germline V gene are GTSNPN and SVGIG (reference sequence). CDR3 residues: CAWSKQGARETQYF. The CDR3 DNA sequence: TGTGCCTGGAGTAAGCAGGGGGCAAGAGAGACCCAGTACTTC.

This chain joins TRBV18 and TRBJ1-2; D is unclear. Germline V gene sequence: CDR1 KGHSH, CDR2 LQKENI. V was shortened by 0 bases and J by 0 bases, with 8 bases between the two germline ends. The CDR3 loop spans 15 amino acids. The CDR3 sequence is CASSPPNTANYGYTF. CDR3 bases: TGTGCCAGCTCACCACCAAACACAGCTAACTATGGCTACACCTTC.

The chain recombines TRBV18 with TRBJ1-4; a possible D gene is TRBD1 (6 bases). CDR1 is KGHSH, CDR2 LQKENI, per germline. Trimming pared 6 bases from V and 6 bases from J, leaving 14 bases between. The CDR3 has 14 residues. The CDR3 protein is CASSRDRTYEKLFF. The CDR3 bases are TGTGCCAGCTCTCGTGACAGGACGTATGAAAAACTGTTTTTT. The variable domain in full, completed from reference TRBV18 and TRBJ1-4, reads NAGVMQNPRHLVRRRGQEARLRCSPMKGHSHVYWYRQLPEEGLKFMVYLQKENIIDESGMPKERFSAEFPKEGPSILRIQQVVRGDSAAYFCASSRDRTYEKLFFGSGTQLSVL.

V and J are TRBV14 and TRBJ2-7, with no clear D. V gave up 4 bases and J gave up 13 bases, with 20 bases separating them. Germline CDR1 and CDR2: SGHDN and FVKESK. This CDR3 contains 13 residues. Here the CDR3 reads CASSRGLVPSLYF. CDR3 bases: TGTGCCAGCAGCCGAGGCTTAGTCCCCAGTCTTTACTTC.

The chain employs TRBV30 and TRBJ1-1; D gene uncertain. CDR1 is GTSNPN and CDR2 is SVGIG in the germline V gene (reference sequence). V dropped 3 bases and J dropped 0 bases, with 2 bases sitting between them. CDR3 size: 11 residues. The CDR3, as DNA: TGTGCCTGGAGCATGAACACTGAAGCTTTCTTT. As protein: CAWSMNTEAFF.

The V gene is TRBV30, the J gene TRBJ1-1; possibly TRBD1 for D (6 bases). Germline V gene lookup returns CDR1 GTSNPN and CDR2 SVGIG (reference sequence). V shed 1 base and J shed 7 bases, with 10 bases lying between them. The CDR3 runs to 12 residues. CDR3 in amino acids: CAWSGGHLEAFF. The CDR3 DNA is TGTGCCTGGAGTGGGGGACACCTTGAAGCTTTCTTT.

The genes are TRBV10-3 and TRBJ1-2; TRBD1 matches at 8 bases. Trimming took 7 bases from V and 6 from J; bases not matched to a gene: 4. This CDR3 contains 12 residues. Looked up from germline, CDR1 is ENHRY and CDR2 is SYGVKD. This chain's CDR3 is CAITKTGDGYTF. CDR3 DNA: TGTGCCATCACCAAGACAGGGGATGGCTACACCTTC.